This T cell receptor beta chain was recorded in a study of blood T cell repertoires in COVID-19. Across the study: PBMCs, B-cell-depleted T cells, or T cells were the source of the cDNA or gDNA that made up the material.

Looked up from germline, CDR1 is MNHEY and CDR2 is SMNVEV (reference sequence). V was cut by 3 bases and J by 1 base, with 7 bases left in between. The CDR3 length is 14 residues. While infection was still active, Seattle patients were enrolled and then followed longitudinally. Original methodology: Amplification of reference gene primers provided the estimated nucleated cell counts. Repertoires were generated with immunoSEQ multiplex PCR, while TCRdb's copy carries only in-frame clones and drops some. The V and J calls and clone size are taken from that table; D and trimming were inferred from the DNA. The sample holds some 190,000 clones, 75% to 85% seen once.

The chain employs TRBV27 and TRBJ1-5; D is unclear. Sequenced sample: peripheral blood. This TCR came from a woman aged 40 to 49 with COVID-19, enrolled during active disease. The CDR3 reads CASSFSPSNQPQHF. Written as DNA, the CDR3 is TGTGCCAGCAGTTTTTCTCCGAGCAATCAGCCCCAGCATTTT.